These 7 T cell receptor beta chains were all obtained from the same sample, sequenced in a study of sequential checkpoint blockade in melanoma. Treatment described: randomized to nivolumab then ipilimumab (arm A) or the reverse (arm B). Clones were read by immunoSEQ multiplex PCR, and TCRdb kept only the in-frame ones, dropping some. Among 9,500 to 15,000 clones, about four fifths were seen once, and the ten largest hold 7% to 8.5%. The sequencing used CD8+ T cells sorted from blood (inferred from file names), collected from a patient given nivolumab and ipilimumab in sequence. These receptors were taken from a human donor with melanoma.

The CDR3: CASSYGQGATQPQHF. The CDR3 nucleotides are TGTGCCAGCAGCTACGGACAGGGGGCTACTCAGCCCCAGCATTTT. The chain couples TRBV27 to TRBJ1-5, with 11 bases identical to TRBD1. CDR1 is MNHEY, CDR2 SMNVEV, per germline (reference sequence). Germline trimming cut 6 bases from V and 6 bases from J; bases unmatched to any gene: 7. CDR3 length: 15 amino acids.

V is TRBV4-1 and J is TRBJ2-3; 7 nucleotides align to TRBD1. The J segment lost 4 bases and the V segment lost 5 bases, leaving 12 bases of the junction unmatched. Germline-derived CDR1 and CDR2 are MGHRA and YSYEKL. This CDR3 region has 16 residues. The CDR3 DNA reads as TGCGCCAGCAGCACGGCCGGACAGGTATTCGCAGATACGCAGTATTTT. It yields the protein CASSTAGQVFADTQYF.

This clone has just a few counts. V is TRBV5-6 and J is TRBJ2-3; D is ambiguous. The CDR3 is 14 amino acids. V lost 0 bases and J 1 base, leaving 6 bases between the germline ends. Germline values: CDR1 SGHDT, CDR2 YYEEEE. The CDR3 coding sequence is TGTGCCAGCAGCTTGGAATGGCGCACAGATACGCAGTATTTT. This codes for CASSLEWRTDTQYF.

This clone appeared once. The chain carries TRBV6-1 and TRBJ1-1; TRBD1 matches 9 bases. V lost 3 bases and J lost 1; bases outside the gene matches: 9. This CDR3 contains 17 residues. CDR1 is MNHNS and CDR2 is SASEGT in the germline V gene. The CDR3 nucleotides read TGTGCCAGCAGTGATGGGGGACAGGGTTCGAGGAACACTGAAGCTTTCTTT. Its translation: CASSDGGQGSRNTEAFF.

This sequence joins TRBV4-1 and TRBJ1-1; unclear D gene. This CDR3 has 16 residues. Germline V gene lookup returns CDR1 MGHRA and CDR2 YSYEKL. Trimming stripped 0 bases from V and 4 bases from J, with 15 bases between. In DNA, the CDR3 is TGCGCCAGCAGCCAAGACGGCCGGGGAGTAAGCACTGAAGCTTTCTTT. Amino acid sequence: CASSQDGRGVSTEAFF.

The table lists this clone with a count of one. The J gene is TRBJ1-5, the V gene TRBV27; no reliable D call. Trimming left V 6 bases short and J 3 bases short, with 12 bases between. Germline loops: CDR1 MNHEY, CDR2 SMNVEV (reference sequence). The CDR3 runs 14 residues. As DNA, the CDR3 is TGTGCCAGCAGCAGCGGGGTGAACAATCAGCCCCAGCATTTT. Translated, it gives CASSSGVNNQPQHF.

This chain links TRBV15 with TRBJ2-1; D might be TRBD2 (5 bases). CDR3 length: 15 residues. Germline loops: CDR1 LNHNV, CDR2 YYDKDF (reference sequence). Trimming pared 0 bases from V and 4 bases from J, leaving 10 bases between. CDR3: CATSRESGDYNEQFF. CDR3 in DNA: TGTGCCACCAGCAGAGAGTCCGGGGATTACAATGAGCAGTTCTTC.